Below, 19 T cell receptor beta chains from the same sample are listed, as sequenced in a study of T cell changes during pregnancy in multiple sclerosis (dated by TCRdb to the late 2010s). The library came from the immunoSEQ multiplex PCR assay. What TCRdb holds here is the immuneACCESS table cut down to in-frame rearrangements. Part of the clones is not present; checked against another copy, under half of the missing clones reflect an unresolved V gene, and the others are unexplained. The sample table records tens of thousands of clones; approximately 92% of these occur just once. The ten largest clones take up approximately 2.2% of the sample. The sample was peripheral blood, taken after pregnancy. The receptor source for this set is a female donor with multiple sclerosis, enrolled in a pregnancy study.

The chain combines TRBV6-5 with TRBJ2-5, with D possibly being TRBD1 (8 bases). Per the germline V gene, CDR1 is MNHEY and CDR2 is SVGAGI. Deletions cut 4 bases from V and 3 bases from J, with 15 bases between. There are 15 residues in the CDR3. The CDR3 DNA is TGTGCCAGCAGTTCGACTACAGGGGGGGAAGAGACCCAGTACTTC. Amino acids: CASSSTTGGEETQYF.

The V gene is TRBV13, the J gene TRBJ2-3, with D possibly being TRBD2 (6 bases). CDR1 is PRHDT and CDR2 is FYEKMQ in the germline V gene (reference sequence). V was clipped by 5 bases and J by 0 bases, with 21 bases between them. The CDR3 sequence is 18 residues long. The CDR3 DNA sequence: TGTGCCAGCAGCCCTGGCTTCTTTAGCGGAACTAGCACAGATACGCAGTATTTT. The encoded protein is CASSPGFFSGTSTDTQYF.

This sequence joins TRBV5-1 and TRBJ2-3; TRBD2 aligns across 11 bases. The J segment lost 4 bases and the V segment lost 2 bases, leaving 3 bases of the junction unmatched. Germline-derived CDR1 and CDR2 are SGHRS and YFSETQ. The CDR3 is 15 amino acids. The CDR3 is CASSLLAGAADTQYF. Written as DNA, the CDR3 is TGCGCCAGCAGCTTACTAGCGGGGGCGGCAGATACGCAGTATTTT.

This clone has only one observation. The genes are TRBV7-9 and TRBJ2-1; TRBD2 matches at 7 bases. This CDR3 is built from 15 residues. Germline values: CDR1 SEHNR, CDR2 FQNEAQ (reference sequence). Losses at the gene ends were 0 bases for V and 5 bases for J; bases not matched to a gene: 4. The DNA for the CDR3 is TGTGCCAGCAGCTTAGCGACGGGGGGAAACAATGAGCAGTTCTTC. Protein product: CASSLATGGNNEQFF.

Details on this clone: Distinct nucleotide sequences in the sample also encode this CDR3. The V gene is TRBV6-1, the J gene TRBJ2-1, with D perhaps matching TRBD2 (5 bases). The germline V gene has CDR1 MNHNS and CDR2 SASEGT. This CDR3 comprises 15 residues. Trimming removed 0 bases at V and 1 base at J, with 7 bases between. The CDR3 coding sequence is TGTGCCAGCAGTGAAGCCGGGGTATCCTACAATGAGCAGTTCTTC. Amino acid sequence: CASSEAGVSYNEQFF.

This chain links TRBV6-5 with TRBJ1-2; the D gene is possibly TRBD1 (6 bases). The CDR3 runs to 13 residues. V lost 6 bases and J 5 bases, leaving 13 bases between the germline ends. Germline V gene lookup returns CDR1 MNHEY and CDR2 SVGAGI. The CDR3 bases are TGTGCCAGCAGGGGACAAGACAGATATGGCTACACCTTC. It codes for CASRGQDRYGYTF.

The V and J genes are TRBV7-9 and TRBJ1-2, with D perhaps TRBD1 (5 bases). Trimming left V 2 bases short and J 7 bases short, with 11 bases between. CDR1 is SEHNR and CDR2 is FQNEAQ in the germline V gene (reference sequence). The CDR3 runs 13 residues. The CDR3 DNA reads TGTGCCAGCAGCTTATCCGGGGGGGGTGGCTACACCTTC. Amino acids: CASSLSGGGGYTF.

The rearrangement links TRBV28 to TRBJ1-2; no firm D call. The germline V gene has CDR1 MDHEN and CDR2 SYDVKM. The CDR3 consists of 13 residues. V dropped 6 bases and J dropped 1 base, with 9 bases sitting between them. CDR3: CASSPTDNYGYTF. The CDR3, as DNA: TGTGCCAGCAGCCCCACAGATAACTATGGCTACACCTTC.

This clone has just a few counts. This chain links TRBV5-1 with TRBJ1-2, with 10 bases identical to TRBD1. This CDR3 has 15 amino acids. V trimming: 7 bases; J trimming: 6 bases; junction bases outside the gene matches: 12. Looked up from germline, CDR1 is SGHRS and CDR2 is YFSETQ. CDR3 residues: CASGDRDRGNNGYTF. The DNA of the CDR3 is TGCGCCAGCGGAGACCGGGACAGGGGTAATAATGGCTACACCTTC.

This clone has just one count. The genes are TRBV27 and TRBJ2-1, with 10 bases fitting TRBD2. Looked up from germline, CDR1 is MNHEY and CDR2 is SMNVEV (reference sequence). CDR3 length: 14 amino acids. The V and J ends lost 2 bases and 6 bases, in that order; junction bases with no gene match: 1. The CDR3 nucleotides are TGTGCCAGCAGTTTAACTAGCGGGACCAATGAGCAGTTCTTC. Protein product: CASSLTSGTNEQFF.

The chain uses TRBV6-1 and TRBJ1-1; D is unresolved. V lost 2 bases, J lost 1 base, and 5 bases lay in between. The CDR3 contains 13 residues. CDR1 and CDR2 from the germline V gene are MNHNS and SASEGT. The CDR3 is CASSERGNTEAFF. The CDR3 bases are TGTGCCAGCAGTGAACGAGGGAACACTGAAGCTTTCTTT.

V usage is TRBV27 and J usage is TRBJ1-1; D is undetermined. The CDR3 has 17 residues. V lost 0 bases and J 1 base, leaving 15 bases between the germline ends. Per the germline V gene, CDR1 is MNHEY and CDR2 is SMNVEV (reference sequence). The CDR3 sequence: CASSLSPWRLPNTEAFF. The DNA for the CDR3 is TGTGCCAGCAGTTTATCCCCATGGCGGCTGCCGAACACTGAAGCTTTCTTT.

The chain employs TRBV5-5 and TRBJ1-5; no firm D call. The V and J ends lost 2 bases and 0 bases respectively, with 9 bases between them. Germline CDR1 is SGHKS and CDR2 is YYEKEE (reference sequence). The CDR3 sequence is 15 residues long. CDR3 loop: CASSFGDYSNQPQHF. The CDR3 DNA reads TGTGCCAGCAGCTTCGGAGATTATAGCAATCAGCCCCAGCATTTT.

The chain has TRBV19 and TRBJ2-1, with 11 bases aligning to TRBD2. Trimming at V came to 4 bases and at J to 1 base, leaving 6 bases not matched to a gene. The CDR3 length is 17 residues. Per germline, CDR1 LNHDA and CDR2 SQIVND (reference sequence). CDR3 residues: CASSRLAGIGSYNEQFF. The CDR3 coding sequence is TGTGCCAGTAGTAGACTAGCGGGGATAGGGTCCTACAATGAGCAGTTCTTC.

The chain combines TRBV9 with TRBJ1-1, with 11 nucleotides matching TRBD1. Germline-derived CDR1 and CDR2 are SGDLS and YYNGEE. The CDR3 is 15 residues long. The V and J ends lost 3 bases and 4 bases, in that order; junction bases with no gene match: 5. CDR3 in DNA: TGTGCCAGCAGCGAGGGGGACAGGGGGAGCACTGAAGCTTTCTTT. Protein product: CASSEGDRGSTEAFF.

The CDR3: CASSESMGPYANEQFF. CDR3 DNA sequence: TGCGCCAGCAGTGAGTCGATGGGCCCTTATGCCAATGAGCAGTTCTTC. This chain connects TRBV10-1 to TRBJ2-1, with D uncertain. Germline CDR1 and CDR2: WNHNN and SYGVQD (reference sequence). The CDR3 is 16 amino acids. V was pared by 0 bases and J by 6 bases, with 15 bases between.

The chain employs TRBV7-2 and TRBJ1-2; perhaps TRBD1 as D (6 bases). The CDR3 contains 16 residues. V was shortened by 4 bases and J by 5 bases, with 20 bases between the two germline ends. The germline CDR1 and CDR2 sequences are SGHTA and FQGNSA. This CDR3 is CASSSSTGLHGYGYTF. In nucleotides, the CDR3 is TGTGCCAGCAGCTCCTCGACAGGTCTTCACGGGTATGGCTACACCTTC.

The chain combines TRBV7-3 with TRBJ2-3; tentatively, D is TRBD1 (6 bases). The CDR3 covers 14 residues. Germline assignment: CDR1 SGHTA and CDR2 FQGTGA. Trimming left V 6 bases short and J 4 bases short, with 14 bases between. Here the CDR3 reads CASSEGEFADTQYF. CDR3 bases: TGTGCCAGCAGTGAGGGGGAGTTCGCAGATACGCAGTATTTT. The complete variable domain, with remaining parts taken from reference TRBV7-3 and TRBJ2-3, reads GAGVSQTPSNKVTEKGKYVELRCDPISGHTALYWYRQSLGQGPEFLIYFQGTGAADDSGLPNDRFFAVRPEGSVSTLKIQRTERGDSAVYLCASSEGEFADTQYFGPGTRLTVL.

V usage is TRBV9 and J usage is TRBJ2-2; no clear D gene. Germline-derived CDR1 and CDR2 are SGDLS and YYNGEE. V gave up 2 bases and J gave up 1 base, with 15 bases separating them. The CDR3 length is 17 residues. The CDR3 region has the DNA TGTGCCAGCAGCGTTGGGCCCTCGACACAGAACACCGGGGAGCTGTTTTTT. Encoded protein: CASSVGPSTQNTGELFF.